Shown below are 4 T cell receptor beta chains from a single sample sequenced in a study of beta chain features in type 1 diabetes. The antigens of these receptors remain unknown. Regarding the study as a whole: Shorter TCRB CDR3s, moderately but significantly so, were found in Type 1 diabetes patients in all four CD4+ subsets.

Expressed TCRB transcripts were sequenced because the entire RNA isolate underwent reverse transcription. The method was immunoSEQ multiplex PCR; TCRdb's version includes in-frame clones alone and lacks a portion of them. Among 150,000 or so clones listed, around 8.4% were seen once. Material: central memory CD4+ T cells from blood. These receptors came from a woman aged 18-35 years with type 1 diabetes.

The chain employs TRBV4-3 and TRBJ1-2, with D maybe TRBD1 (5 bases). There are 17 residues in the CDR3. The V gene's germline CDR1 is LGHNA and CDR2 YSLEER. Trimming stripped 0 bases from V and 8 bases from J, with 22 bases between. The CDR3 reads CASSQDGTTGVITGYTF. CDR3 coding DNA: TGCGCCAGCAGCCAAGATGGCACCACAGGAGTTATTACAGGCTACACCTTC.

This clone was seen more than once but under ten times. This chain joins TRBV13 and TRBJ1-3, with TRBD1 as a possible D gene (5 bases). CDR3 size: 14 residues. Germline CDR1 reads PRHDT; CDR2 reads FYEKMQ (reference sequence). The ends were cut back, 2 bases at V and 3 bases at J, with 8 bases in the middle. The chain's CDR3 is CASSLRGGGNTIYF. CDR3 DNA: TGTGCCAGCAGCTTAAGGGGAGGTGGAAACACCATATATTTT.

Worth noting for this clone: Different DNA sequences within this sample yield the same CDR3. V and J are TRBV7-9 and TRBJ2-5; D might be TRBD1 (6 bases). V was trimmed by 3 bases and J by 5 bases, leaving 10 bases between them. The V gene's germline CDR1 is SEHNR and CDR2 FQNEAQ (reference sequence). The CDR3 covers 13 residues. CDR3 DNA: TGTGCCAGCAGCTTGACAGGTGTGGAGACCCAGTACTTC. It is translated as CASSLTGVETQYF.

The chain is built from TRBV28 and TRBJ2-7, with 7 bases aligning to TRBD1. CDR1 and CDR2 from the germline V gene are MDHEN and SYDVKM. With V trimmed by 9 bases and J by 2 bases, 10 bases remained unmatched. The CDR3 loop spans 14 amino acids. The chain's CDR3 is CASAPGQNPYEQYF. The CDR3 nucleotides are TGTGCCAGTGCCCCGGGACAGAATCCCTACGAGCAGTACTTC. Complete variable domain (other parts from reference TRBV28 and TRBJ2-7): DVKVTQSSRYLVKRTGEKVFLECVQDMDHENMFWYRQDPGLGLRLIYFSYDVKMKEKGDIPEGYSVSREKKERFSLILESASTNQTSMYLCASAPGQNPYEQYFGPGTRLTVT.